This TCR beta chain was profiled in a study of cytomegalovirus exposure and HLA in healthy donors. Points from the study as a whole: In a later analysis, at a false discovery rate of 0.05, roughly 17,000 TCR beta sequences matched HLA alleles. As a later analysis showed, a missense DCLRE1C variant was linked to trimming of TCR beta V- and J-genes.

Germline V gives CDR1 SGHNT, CDR2 YYREEE (reference sequence). The V segment lost 4 bases and the J segment 9 bases; nucleotides outside the gene matches: 4. The CDR3 is 12 amino acids. Vbeta (60) and Jbeta (13) primers were used in the PCR. Sequencing was performed with immunoSEQ multiplex PCR; in TCRdb, only in-frame clones are kept and a portion is missing. The sample carries under 95,000 clones, 7.5% to 8.5% recorded once. In its sample, this clone was seen a few times. As yet, its antigen is unknown. This clonotype was sampled from a man aged 50-59 years in good health and CMV-seronegative. The specimen sequenced was PBMCs. This chain links TRBV5-4 with TRBJ1-2, with 9 bases aligning to TRBD1. CDR3 coding DNA: TGTGCCAGCAGCACGGACAGGGGTCGCTACACCTTC. As protein: CASSTDRGRYTF.